The 17 T cell receptor beta chains given below trace back to one sample, sequenced in a study of blood T cell repertoires in COVID-19. Repertoires were generated with immunoSEQ multiplex PCR, while TCRdb's copy carries only in-frame clones and drops some. Seen here are roughly 380,000 clones, 70% to 85% observed once, and the top ten hold under 1.2%. Sequencing was carried out using peripheral blood. Receptors were obtained from a human donor with acute or convalescent COVID-19. The donor label of this sample is uncertain.

V usage is TRBV6-1 and J usage is TRBJ1-1, with a tentative D call TRBD1 (5 bases). V was shortened by 0 bases and J by 6 bases, with 17 bases between the two germline ends. Germline CDR1 reads MNHNS; CDR2 reads SASEGT. The CDR3 has 16 residues. This CDR3 reads CASSEALRSDSPEAFF. The CDR3 DNA reads TGTGCCAGCAGTGAAGCGCTTCGATCAGACAGTCCTGAAGCTTTCTTT.

This clone has only a few counts. The J gene is TRBJ2-1, the V gene TRBV5-6; D perhaps matches TRBD2 (6 bases). This CDR3 is 16 amino acids long. The V gene lost 1 base and the J gene lost 7 bases, with 18 bases spanning the gap. CDR1 and CDR2 (germline): SGHDT, YYEEEE. CDR3 nucleotides: TGTGCCAGCAGCTTGAAGAAACTAGCCACGGCAAATGAGCAGTTCTTC. It translates to CASSLKKLATANEQFF.

The CDR3 DNA sequence: TGTGCCAGCAGCCCAAGGTGGGGGACTAGCGGATCCAATGAGCAGTTCTTC. Encoded protein: CASSPRWGTSGSNEQFF. The V call is TRBV11-2, the J call TRBJ2-1; 11 bases line up with TRBD2. The V and J ends lost 5 bases and 6 bases, in that order; junction bases with no gene match: 12. The CDR3 length is 17 residues. CDR1 is SGHAT, CDR2 FQNNGV, per germline.

The chain joins TRBV5-4 to TRBJ1-4; 9 bases fit TRBD1. The length of the CDR3 is 15 residues. Germline values: CDR1 SGHNT, CDR2 YYREEE (reference sequence). V gave up 4 bases and J gave up 7 bases; unmatched junction bases: 8. CDR3 sequence: CASSANRGRSEKLFF. The DNA of the CDR3 is TGTGCCAGCAGCGCGAACAGGGGGCGATCTGAAAAACTGTTTTTT.

The chain recombines TRBV10-2 with TRBJ1-5; a weak D match, TRBD1 (6 bases). Germline CDR1 and CDR2: WSHSY and SAAADI. The CDR3 consists of 14 residues. V was cut by 3 bases and J by 4 bases, with 10 bases left in between. CDR3 nucleotides: TGCGCCAGCAGTGATCAGGGGAGAAATCAGCCCCAGCATTTT. Protein: CASSDQGRNQPQHF.

This sequence joins TRBV6-2 or TRBV6-3 and TRBJ1-5, with D possibly TRBD1 on 5 matching bases. V was trimmed by 4 bases and J by 2 bases, leaving 12 bases between them. The CDR3 is 15 residues long. Germline values: CDR1 MNHEY, CDR2 SVGEGT. DNA for the CDR3: TGTGCCAGCAGTTCGACGGGGGGAGGCAATCAGCCCCAGCATTTT. It yields the protein CASSSTGGGNQPQHF.

This clone was seen once. The chain links TRBV27 to TRBJ1-1; 9 positions match TRBD1. The CDR3 covers 16 residues. Trimming cost V 7 bases and J 3 bases; bases outside gene matches: 12. Germline loops: CDR1 MNHEY, CDR2 SMNVEV (reference sequence). CDR3 residues: CASTTSQGAGDTEAFF. CDR3 nucleotides: TGTGCCAGCACCACGTCACAGGGGGCGGGGGACACTGAAGCTTTCTTT.

This clone appeared a single time. The rearrangement links TRBV6-5 to TRBJ2-7; D not resolved. CDR1 and CDR2 from the germline V gene are MNHEY and SVGAGI. The CDR3 has 12 residues. With 6 bases removed from V and 5 bases from J, the gap between germline ends came to 11 bases. The CDR3 nucleotides read TGTGCCAGCAGCGGCCTAGGCCACGAGCAGTACTTC. This codes for CASSGLGHEQYF.

V usage is TRBV6-5 and J usage is TRBJ1-6; TRBD1 matches 7 bases. Germline assignment: CDR1 MNHEY and CDR2 SVGAGI. The CDR3 has 16 amino acids. V gave up 0 bases and J gave up 8 bases; unmatched junction bases: 7. The CDR3 DNA follows: TGTGCCAGCAGTTACTCGAGAGCCAGGGGGGATTCACCCCTCCACTTT. It yields the protein CASSYSRARGDSPLHF.

About this clone: The sample has other DNA sequences that encode this CDR3 too. The V and J genes are TRBV7-2 and TRBJ2-7; the match to TRBD2 covers 10 bases. The germline gives CDR1 SGHTA, CDR2 FQGNSA. The V segment lost 4 bases and the J segment 5 bases; nucleotides outside the gene matches: 11. This CDR3 is built from 16 residues. CDR3 bases: TGTGCCAGCAGCTACCAAGCGGGAGGGCCGAGAAACGAGCAGTACTTC. This gives the protein CASSYQAGGPRNEQYF.

This clone showed up just once. V is TRBV2 and J is TRBJ2-1, with D possibly matching TRBD1 (5 bases). The CDR3 sequence is 12 residues long. Germline V gene data show CDR1 as SNHLY and CDR2 as FYNNEI. Deletions cut 6 bases from V and 9 bases from J, with 12 bases between. The CDR3 loop is CASSSTDIEQFF. The CDR3 DNA sequence: TGTGCCAGCAGCAGCACGGACATTGAGCAGTTCTTC.

The chain combines TRBV6-5 with TRBJ1-6, with D uncertain. The CDR3 spans 13 residues. Germline V gives CDR1 MNHEY, CDR2 SVGAGI. V was cut by 2 bases and J by 14 bases, with 13 bases left in between. This chain's CDR3 is CASSYEGAGSLHF. The CDR3 nucleotides are TGTGCCAGCAGTTACGAGGGAGCGGGATCCCTCCACTTT.

The rearrangement uses TRBV7-9 and TRBJ2-3; 7 nucleotides match TRBD2. Germline CDR1 is SEHNR and CDR2 is FQNEAQ (reference sequence). Trimming took 7 bases from V and 2 from J; bases not matched to a gene: 9. This CDR3 comprises 15 residues. The CDR3 reads CASTNPGLHTDTQYF. The CDR3 region has the DNA TGTGCCAGCACGAATCCGGGACTACACACAGATACGCAGTATTTT.

The genes are TRBV7-9 and TRBJ2-5, with 12 bases matching TRBD2. This CDR3 region has 16 residues. V dropped 5 bases and J dropped 4; count of bases not matched to a gene: 8. Germline CDR1 SEHNR, CDR2 FQNEAQ (reference sequence). CDR3 nucleotides: TGTGCCAGCAGCCAGCGGACTAGCGGGGATGTAGAGACCCAGTACTTC. Translating it yields CASSQRTSGDVETQYF. Looking up the rest from reference TRBV7-9 and TRBJ2-5 gives the full variable domain: DTGVSQNPRHKITKRGQNVTFRCDPISEHNRLYWYRQTLGQGPEFLTYFQNEAQLEKSRLLSDRFSAERPKGSFSTLEIQRTEQGDSAMYLCASSQRTSGDVETQYFGPGTRLLVL.

Points on this clone: A junction boundary mismatches the germline segment, possibly from a read error. The chain employs TRBV6-5 and TRBJ1-5; D remains unclear. Germline V gene data show CDR1 as MNHEY and CDR2 as SVGAGI. The CDR3 consists of 14 residues. The CDR3 spells CASSHYGSYQPQHF. The CDR3 nucleotides read TGTGCCAGCAGTCACTACGGTAGCTATCAGCCCCAGCATTTT.

This clone was seen once. The rearrangement joins TRBV7-2 to TRBJ2-5; TRBD2 aligns across 13 bases. There are 16 residues in the CDR3. V trimming: 3 bases; J trimming: 5 bases; junction bases outside the gene matches: 6. Germline loops: CDR1 SGHTA, CDR2 FQGNSA. DNA of the CDR3: TGTGCCAGCAGCTTGCCTGGACTAGCGGGGGTGGAGACCCAGTACTTC. Its protein is CASSLPGLAGVETQYF.

This rearrangement joins TRBV10-1 to TRBJ2-1; D remains unclear. The CDR3 length is 14 residues. Germline lookup yields CDR1 WNHNN and CDR2 SYGVQD (reference sequence). Trimming cost V 2 bases and J 4 bases, with 9 bases left between them. The DNA for the CDR3 is TGCGCCAGCAGTGAGGTAACCGCGTACAATGAGCAGTTCTTC. This encodes CASSEVTAYNEQFF.